The 21 T cell receptor beta chains reported below all come from one sample, sequenced in a study of cytomegalovirus exposure and HLA in healthy donors. Method: immunoSEQ multiplex PCR; TCRdb's copy keeps in-frame clones and lacks some. The profile shows roughly 100,000 clones, approximately 90% of them singletons. The specimen was PBMCs. The receptors derive from a woman aged 18 to 35 in good health and CMV-seropositive.

The V gene is TRBV5-4, the J gene TRBJ1-2; D might be TRBD1 (5 bases). In germline, CDR1 is SGHNT, CDR2 YYREEE (reference sequence). The V end lost 1 base, the J end lost 7 bases, and 20 bases lay between the germline ends. This CDR3 contains 16 residues. CDR3: CASSLMGRRSEVGYTF. As DNA, the CDR3 is TGTGCCAGCAGCTTGATGGGGCGTCGGTCGGAAGTTGGCTACACCTTC.

The CDR3 DNA is TGTGCCAGCAGTTTTTTTTCGGCAGGGTCATCCGAGCAGTACTTC. It codes for CASSFFSAGSSEQYF. The chain has TRBV28 and TRBJ2-7; the D gene is possibly TRBD1 (5 bases). V was pared by 3 bases and J by 6 bases, with 18 bases between. The CDR3 length is 15 residues. Germline values: CDR1 MDHEN, CDR2 SYDVKM.

J is TRBJ2-7 and V is TRBV11-2; 7 bases map to TRBD1. With V trimmed by 8 bases and J by 5 bases, 9 bases remained unmatched. The CDR3 has 13 residues. Per the germline V gene, CDR1 is SGHAT and CDR2 is FQNNGV. The chain's CDR3 is CASRDQGDDEQYF. CDR3 DNA sequence: TGTGCCAGCCGTGACCAGGGGGACGACGAGCAGTACTTC.

V is TRBV28 and J is TRBJ1-3; tentatively, D is TRBD1 (6 bases). CDR3 length equals 14 residues. Germline CDR1 is MDHEN and CDR2 is SYDVKM. V lost 10 bases and J lost 2, with 15 bases in between. The CDR3 sequence: CAISTGFTGNTIYF. The CDR3 DNA follows: TGTGCCATCTCAACAGGGTTTACTGGAAACACCATATATTTT.

V usage is TRBV4-2 and J usage is TRBJ2-1; D is perhaps TRBD1 (5 bases). V lost 1 base, J lost 6 bases, and 13 bases lay in between. Germline values: CDR1 LGHNA, CDR2 YNFKEQ. The CDR3 is 15 amino acids. CDR3 in DNA: TGTGCCAGCAGCCAAGGGGGCGATTCCGCCAATGAGCAGTTCTTC. Translation: CASSQGGDSANEQFF.

This chain uses TRBV27 with TRBJ2-7, with D possibly TRBD2 on 6 matching bases. The CDR3 runs 16 residues. CDR1 and CDR2 (germline): MNHEY, SMNVEV (reference sequence). Trimming removed 5 bases at V and 0 bases at J, with 17 bases between. The CDR3 spells CASSLTLAKSSYEQYF. The CDR3 nucleotides are TGTGCCAGCAGTCTGACACTAGCAAAGAGCTCCTACGAGCAGTACTTC.

The V and J genes are TRBV15 and TRBJ1-1; D is undetermined. The V end lost 9 bases, the J end lost 3 bases, and 14 bases lay between the germline ends. CDR3 size: 13 residues. Germline lookup yields CDR1 LNHNV and CDR2 YYDKDF (reference sequence). Here the CDR3 DNA reads TGTGCCACTGCAAACCCAGAGGACACTGAAGCTTTCTTT. It is translated as CATANPEDTEAFF.

This clone was seen a handful of times. The V call is TRBV7-2, the J call TRBJ1-2, with D unresolved. The CDR3 is 13 amino acids. Trimming took off 1 base at V and 3 bases at J, with 6 bases between the two ends. The germline gives CDR1 SGHTA, CDR2 FQGNSA. This CDR3 reads CASSLGNYYGYTF. The CDR3 bases are TGTGCCAGCAGCTTAGGCAACTACTATGGCTACACCTTC.

This clone has only a few counts. The chain combines TRBV11-3 with TRBJ2-7, with 8 bases matching TRBD1. Trimming took 2 bases from V and 4 from J; bases not matched to a gene: 4. CDR1 and CDR2 (germline): SGHNT, YENEEA. The length of the CDR3 is 14 residues. The CDR3 is CASSLSGGGYEQYF. CDR3 in DNA: TGTGCCAGCAGCTTATCAGGGGGCGGATACGAGCAGTACTTC.

This sequence joins TRBV14 and TRBJ1-4; the D gene is possibly TRBD1 (6 bases). The CDR3 covers 14 residues. V was pared by 4 bases and J by 7 bases, with 13 bases between. Germline V gives CDR1 SGHDN, CDR2 FVKESK. CDR3 amino acids: CASSRTGSIEKLFF. The CDR3 coding sequence is TGTGCCAGCAGCCGAACAGGGAGTATTGAAAAACTGTTTTTT.

About this clone itself: One junction end disagrees with the germline gene, perhaps due to a read error. V gene TRBV29-1 combines with J gene TRBJ2-4; 11 bases line up with TRBD1. The CDR3 is 12 amino acids. Looked up from germline, CDR1 is SQVTM and CDR2 is ANQGSEA. CDR3 DNA: TGCAGCGTTGGGACAGGGGGCCCTCACTGGGACTTC. The encoded protein is CSVGTGGPHWDF.

This chain connects TRBV6-5 to TRBJ1-1; tentative D call: TRBD1 (5 bases). Between the trimmed V and J ends, which lost 6 bases and 1 base, there was a span of 12 bases. Germline assignment: CDR1 MNHEY and CDR2 SVGAGI. The CDR3 is made up of 14 amino acids. The CDR3 DNA is TGTGCCAGCAGCCTGGGGGGGACGAACACTGAAGCTTTCTTT. Amino acids: CASSLGGTNTEAFF.

The genes are TRBV7-6 and TRBJ2-2; D unclear. The CDR3 contains 12 residues. Trimming cost V 3 bases and J 7 bases, with 6 bases left between them. Germline-derived CDR1 and CDR2 are SGHVS and FNYEAQ. The CDR3 DNA follows: TGTGCCAGCAGCTTGATAGACGGGGAGCTGTTTTTT. Protein product: CASSLIDGELFF. The variable domain in full, completed from reference TRBV7-6 and TRBJ2-2, reads GAGVSQSPRYKVTKRGQDVALRCDPISGHVSLYWYRQALGQGPEFLTYFNYEAQQDKSGLPNDRFSAERPEGSISTLTIQRTEQRDSAMYRCASSLIDGELFFGEGSRLTVL.

This clone came up a few times. J is TRBJ2-1 and V is TRBV18, with 9 bases aligning to TRBD1. V gave up 1 base and J gave up 9 bases; unmatched junction bases: 7. This CDR3 spans 15 amino acids. Looked up from germline, CDR1 is KGHSH and CDR2 is LQKENI. Written as DNA, the CDR3 is TGTGCCAGCTCACCACGGGACAGGGATTGGGGTGAGCAGTTCTTC. Translated: CASSPRDRDWGEQFF.

The CDR3 DNA reads as TGCAGCGCCGAAACCCTGGGCGGCTACACCTTC. Translated: CSAETLGGYTF. The rearrangement joins TRBV29-1 to TRBJ1-2, with D hard to call. CDR1 is SQVTM, CDR2 ANQGSEA, per germline. The CDR3 sequence is 11 residues long. Trimming left V 7 bases short and J 8 bases short, with 14 bases between.

CDR3 in DNA: TGTGCCAGCAGCATAGTGAACACTGAAGCTTTCTTT. Encoded protein: CASSIVNTEAFF. This chain joins TRBV5-4 and TRBJ1-1, with unresolved D. Trimming shortened V by 4 bases and J by 0 bases, and 4 bases separated the two germline ends. Germline CDR1 is SGHNT and CDR2 is YYREEE (reference sequence). The CDR3 consists of 12 residues.

This chain uses TRBV5-6 with TRBJ2-7; D unclear. Looked up from germline, CDR1 is SGHDT and CDR2 is YYEEEE. The CDR3 is 17 residues long. Between the trimmed V and J ends, which lost 1 base and 1 base, there was a span of 18 bases. The DNA for the CDR3 is TGTGCCAGCAGCTTGACATTGGGTGAGAGCGCTTCCTACGAGCAGTACTTC. Translation gives CASSLTLGESASYEQYF. Using reference TRBV5-6 and TRBJ2-7 for the parts outside the CDR3, the full variable domain is DAGVTQSPTHLIKTRGQQVTLRCSPKSGHDTVSWYQQALGQGPQFIFQYYEEEERQRGNFPDRFSGHQFPNYSSELNVNALLLGDSALYLCASSLTLGESASYEQYFGPGTRLTVT.

The genes are TRBV19 and TRBJ2-6; D unresolved. Trimming took 6 bases from V and 3 from J, leaving 6 bases between them. Germline assignment: CDR1 LNHDA and CDR2 SQIVND (reference sequence). The CDR3 length is 13 residues. The CDR3 DNA follows: TGTGCCAGTAGGGCTGGTGGGGCCAACGTCCTGACTTTC. Translating gives CASRAGGANVLTF.

The chain's CDR3 is CASKRLAGGDNEQFF. In DNA, the CDR3 is TGTGCCAGCAAAAGACTAGCGGGTGGGGACAATGAGCAGTTCTTC. The rearrangement links TRBV6-4 to TRBJ2-1; 10 nucleotides line up with TRBD2. The CDR3 has 15 residues. V was pared by 7 bases and J by 5 bases, with 8 bases of the junction left unmatched. Germline V gene data show CDR1 as MRHNA and CDR2 as SNTAGT.

The CDR3 sequence is CASSISGGTGVGYTF. As DNA, the CDR3 is TGTGCCAGCAGTATTTCAGGGGGGACAGGGGTAGGCTACACCTTC. The V call is TRBV28, the J call TRBJ1-2; 10 nucleotides align to TRBD1. Germline V gene lookup returns CDR1 MDHEN and CDR2 SYDVKM. The CDR3 is 15 amino acids. The ends lost 5 bases at V and 8 bases at J; junction bases unmatched: 11.

In its sample, this clone was seen once. This chain uses TRBV11-2 with TRBJ2-5, with 11 bases matching TRBD2. The CDR3 runs 16 residues. Germline values: CDR1 SGHAT, CDR2 FQNNGV. J gave up 1 base and V 5 bases, and 6 bases lay outside the gene matches. The CDR3 bases are TGTGCCAGCAGCCCGGGACTAGCGGAGTCCCAAGAGACCCAGTACTTC. This translates into CASSPGLAESQETQYF.